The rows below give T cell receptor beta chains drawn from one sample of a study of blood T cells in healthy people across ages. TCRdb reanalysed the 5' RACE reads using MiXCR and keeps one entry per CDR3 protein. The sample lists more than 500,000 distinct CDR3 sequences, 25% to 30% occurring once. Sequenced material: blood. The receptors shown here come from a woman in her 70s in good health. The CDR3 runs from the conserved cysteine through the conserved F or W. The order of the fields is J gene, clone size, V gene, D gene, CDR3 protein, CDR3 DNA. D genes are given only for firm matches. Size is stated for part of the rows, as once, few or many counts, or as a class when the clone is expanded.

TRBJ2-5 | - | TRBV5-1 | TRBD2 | CASSIGLALKETQYF | TGCGCCAGCAGCATTGGACTAGCTCTGAAAGAGACCCAGTACTTC
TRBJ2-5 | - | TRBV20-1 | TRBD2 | CSAPETSGQETQYF | TGCAGTGCTCCCGAGACTAGCGGCCAAGAGACCCAGTACTTC
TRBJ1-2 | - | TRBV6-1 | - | CASSVTDSNYGYTF | TGTGCCAGCAGTGTGACAGATTCTAACTATGGCTACACCTTC
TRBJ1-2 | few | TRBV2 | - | CASKETNYGYTF | TGTGCCAGCAAGGAAACTAACTATGGCTACACCTTC
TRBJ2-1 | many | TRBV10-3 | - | CAIGGASYNEQFF | TGTGCCATCGGGGGGGCTAGCTACAATGAGCAGTTCTTC
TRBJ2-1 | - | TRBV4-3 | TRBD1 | CASSQDSRGITINEQFF | TGCGCCAGCAGCCAAGATAGCAGGGGGATCACCATCAATGAGCAGTTCTTC
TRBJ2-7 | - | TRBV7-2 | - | CASSFQAIGGEQYF | TGTGCCAGCAGCTTCCAGGCTATTGGGGGTGAGCAGTACTTC
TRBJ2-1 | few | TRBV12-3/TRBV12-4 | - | CASRVEDEQFF | TGTGCCAGCAGGGTGGAGGATGAGCAGTTCTTC
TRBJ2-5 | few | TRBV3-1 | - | CASSPSKRIETQYF | TGTGCCAGCAGCCCCAGCAAACGAATAGAGACCCAGTACTTC
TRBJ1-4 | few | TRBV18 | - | CASSLGGLSTGEKLFF | TGTGCCAGCTCACTGGGCGGACTCTCGACCGGGGAAAAACTGTTTTTT
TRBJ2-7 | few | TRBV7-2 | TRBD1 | CASSPRGSPTSYEQYF | TGTGCCAGCAGCCCCAGGGGGAGCCCTACTTCCTACGAGCAGTACTTC
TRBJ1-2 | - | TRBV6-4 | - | CASSETRGVSGYTF | TGTGCCAGCAGTGAGACCAGGGGTGTGTCTGGCTACACCTTC
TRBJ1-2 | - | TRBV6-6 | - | CASSSSWGYTF | TGTGCCAGCAGTAGCAGTTGGGGCTACACCTTC
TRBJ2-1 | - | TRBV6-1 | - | CASSDKFPPEQFF | TGTGCCAGCAGTGATAAATTCCCCCCCGAGCAGTTCTTC
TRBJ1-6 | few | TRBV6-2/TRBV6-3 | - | CASMPISSGTRNSPLHF | TGTGCCAGCATGCCGATCTCTTCCGGGACACGGAATTCACCCCTCCACTTT
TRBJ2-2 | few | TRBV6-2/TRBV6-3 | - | CAGKGRAATGELFF | TGTGCCGGAAAGGGCAGGGCAGCCACCGGGGAGCTGTTTTTT
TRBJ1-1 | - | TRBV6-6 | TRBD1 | CASSFTGAGMNTEAFF | TGTGCCAGCAGTTTCACAGGGGCCGGGATGAACACTGAAGCTTTCTTT
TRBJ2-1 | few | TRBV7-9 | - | CASSPPGSSYNEQFF | TGCGCCAGCAGCCCACCCGGGAGCTCCTACAATGAGCAGTTCTTC
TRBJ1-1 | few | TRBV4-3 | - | CASRAALGYLNTEAFF | TGCGCCAGCCGAGCAGCCCTGGGGTACCTGAACACTGAAGCTTTCTTT
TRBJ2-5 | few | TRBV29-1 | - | CSGGEPQETQYF | TGCAGCGGGGGGGAACCCCAAGAGACCCAGTACTTC
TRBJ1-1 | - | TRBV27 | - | CASSSNGYVEAFF | TGTGCCAGCAGTTCGAATGGGTACGTTGAAGCTTTCTTT
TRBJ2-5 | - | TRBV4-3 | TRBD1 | CASSQGYRGLGVTQYF | TGCGCCAGCAGCCAAGGGTACAGGGGGCTTGGGGTGACCCAGTACTTC
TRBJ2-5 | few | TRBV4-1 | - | CASSPHRGATKETQYF | TGCGCCAGCAGCCCCCATCGGGGGGCCACCAAAGAGACCCAGTACTTC
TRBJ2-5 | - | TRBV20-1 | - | CSARVQGKAETQYF | TGCAGTGCTAGAGTACAAGGGAAAGCAGAGACCCAGTACTTC
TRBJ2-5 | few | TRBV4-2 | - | CASSQDLRGGRAETQYF | TGTGCCAGCAGCCAAGATCTTAGGGGGGGAAGAGCAGAGACCCAGTACTTC
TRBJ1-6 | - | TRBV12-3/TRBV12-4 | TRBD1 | CASSLGTGALHF | TGTGCCAGCAGTTTGGGGACAGGCGCCCTCCACTTT
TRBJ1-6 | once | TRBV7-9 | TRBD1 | CASSRQGQNYNSPLHF | TGTGCCAGCAGCCGCCAGGGACAGAACTATAATTCACCCCTCCACTTT
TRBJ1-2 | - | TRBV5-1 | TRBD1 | CASRSTGTGGRYGYTF | TGCGCCAGCAGATCTACCGGGACAGGGGGGCGGTATGGCTACACCTTC
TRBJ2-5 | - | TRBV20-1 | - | CSARLHLETQYF | TGCAGTGCCCGGCTCCATCTAGAGACCCAGTACTTC
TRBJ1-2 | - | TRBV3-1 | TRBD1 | CASSPRRDRALYGYTF | TGTGCCAGCAGCCCCCGTAGGGACAGGGCGCTCTATGGCTACACCTTC
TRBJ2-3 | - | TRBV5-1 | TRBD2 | CASSLAVAGMGDTQYF | TGCGCCAGCAGCTTGGCCGTAGCGGGCATGGGGGATACGCAGTATTTT
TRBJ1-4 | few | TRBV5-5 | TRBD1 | CASSLDDRGRQKLFF | TGTGCCAGCAGCTTGGATGACAGGGGGCGTCAAAAACTGTTTTTT
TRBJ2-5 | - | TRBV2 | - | CASQGLETQYF | TGTGCCAGCCAGGGGTTAGAGACCCAGTACTTC
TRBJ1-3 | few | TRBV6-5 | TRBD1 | CASRQGGFSGNTIYF | TGTGCCAGCAGACAAGGGGGCTTCTCTGGAAACACCATATATTTT
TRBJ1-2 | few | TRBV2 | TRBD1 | CASTLDRGNGYTF | TGTGCCAGCACCTTAGACAGGGGCAATGGCTACACCTTC
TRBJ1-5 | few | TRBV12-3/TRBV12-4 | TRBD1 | CASSLVKGDQGGNQPQHF | TGTGCCAGCAGTTTAGTAAAGGGAGATCAGGGGGGCAATCAGCCCCAGCATTTT
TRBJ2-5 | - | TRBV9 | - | CASSERMYQETQYF | TGTGCCAGCAGTGAGAGAATGTACCAAGAGACCCAGTACTTC
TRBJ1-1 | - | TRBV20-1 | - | CSARVNRNTEAFF | TGCAGTGCTAGAGTTAACAGGAACACTGAAGCTTTCTTT
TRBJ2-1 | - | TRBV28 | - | CASTSPLSIEQFF | TGTGCCAGCACCTCCCCCCTCAGCATTGAGCAGTTCTTC
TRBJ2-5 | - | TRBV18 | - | CASSPAAHETQYF | TGTGCCAGCTCACCGGCGGCCCATGAGACCCAGTACTTC
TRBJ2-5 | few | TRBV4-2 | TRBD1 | CASSPGTDEETQYF | TGTGCCAGCAGCCCCGGGACAGATGAAGAGACCCAGTACTTC
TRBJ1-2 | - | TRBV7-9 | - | CASSPGRDHTF | TGTGCCAGCAGCCCCGGTCGGGATCACACCTTC
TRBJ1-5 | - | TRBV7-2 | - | CASSLDRGRSQHF | TGTGCCAGCAGCTTAGACCGGGGGAGGTCCCAGCATTTT
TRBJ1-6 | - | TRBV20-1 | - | CSARVQGEGNSPLHF | TGCAGTGCTAGAGTACAGGGAGAGGGCAATTCACCCCTCCACTTT
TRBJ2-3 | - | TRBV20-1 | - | CSARESSSTDTQYF | TGCAGTGCTAGAGAATCCAGTAGCACAGATACGCAGTATTTT
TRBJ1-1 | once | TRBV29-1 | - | CSGRNTEAFF | TGCAGCGGGCGGAACACTGAAGCTTTCTTT
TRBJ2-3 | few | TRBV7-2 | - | CASSSMMADTQYF | TGTGCCAGCAGCTCCATGATGGCAGATACGCAGTATTTT
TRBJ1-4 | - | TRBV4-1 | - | CASSQVYPPGSGRTNEKLFF | TGCGCCAGCAGCCAAGTATATCCCCCTGGCAGCGGTCGCACTAATGAAAAACTGTTTTTT
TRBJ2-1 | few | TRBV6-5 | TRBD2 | CASRPGLAGYNEQFF | TGTGCCAGCAGGCCGGGGCTAGCGGGTTACAATGAGCAGTTCTTC
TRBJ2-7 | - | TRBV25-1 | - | CASSDSLPGRSFSEQYF | TGTGCCAGCAGCGATTCTTTACCGGGCAGATCATTTTCCGAGCAGTACTTC
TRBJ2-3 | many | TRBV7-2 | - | CASSLQAGGTDTQYF | TGTGCCAGCAGCTTACAAGCGGGTGGCACAGATACGCAGTATTTT
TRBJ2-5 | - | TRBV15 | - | CATSRVNRAGCKGTQYF | TGTGCCACCAGCAGAGTAAACAGGGCAGGGTGTAAAGGGACCCAGTACTTC
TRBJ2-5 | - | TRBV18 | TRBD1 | CASSLNPGTGQETQYF | TGTGCCAGCTCATTGAATCCCGGGACAGGACAAGAGACCCAGTACTTC
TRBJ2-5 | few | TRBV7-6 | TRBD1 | CASSLGQGRKTQYF | TGTGCCAGCAGCTTGGGACAGGGTCGAAAGACCCAGTACTTC
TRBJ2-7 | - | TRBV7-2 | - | CASSLQQGGDEQYF | TGTGCCAGCAGCTTACAACAGGGAGGTGACGAGCAGTACTTC
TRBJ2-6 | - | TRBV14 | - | CASSQVTGANVLTF | TGTGCCAGCAGCCAAGTCACTGGGGCCAACGTCCTGACTTTC
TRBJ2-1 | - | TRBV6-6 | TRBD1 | CASQDRAVNEQFF | TGTGCCAGCCAAGACAGGGCAGTGAATGAGCAGTTCTTC